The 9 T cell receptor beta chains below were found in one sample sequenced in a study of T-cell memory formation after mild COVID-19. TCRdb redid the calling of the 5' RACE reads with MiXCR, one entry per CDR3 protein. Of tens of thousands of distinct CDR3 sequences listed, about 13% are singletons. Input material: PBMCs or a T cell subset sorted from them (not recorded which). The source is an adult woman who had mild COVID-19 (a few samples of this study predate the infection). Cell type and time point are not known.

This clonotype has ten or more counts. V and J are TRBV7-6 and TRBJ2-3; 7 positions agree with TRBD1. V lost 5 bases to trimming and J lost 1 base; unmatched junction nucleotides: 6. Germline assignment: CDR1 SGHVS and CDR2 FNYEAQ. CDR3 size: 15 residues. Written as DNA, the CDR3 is TGTGCCAGCAGCCCGAACACAGGGGGCACAGATACGCAGTATTTT. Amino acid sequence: CASSPNTGGTDTQYF. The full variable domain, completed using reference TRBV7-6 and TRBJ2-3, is GAGVSQSPRYKVTKRGQDVALRCDPISGHVSLYWYRQALGQGPEFLTYFNYEAQQDKSGLPNDRFSAERPEGSISTLTIQRTEQRDSAMYRCASSPNTGGTDTQYFGPGTRLTVL.

The CDR3 DNA reads as TGTGCCAGCAGCCGACGGAGGGACTATGCGAGCACCGGGGAGCTGTTTTTT. Its protein is CASSRRRDYASTGELFF. The chain links TRBV7-6 to TRBJ2-2; 7 nucleotides agree with TRBD2. V lost 5 bases and J lost 4; bases outside the gene matches: 13. The CDR3 sequence is 17 residues long. Germline lookup yields CDR1 SGHVS and CDR2 FNYEAQ.

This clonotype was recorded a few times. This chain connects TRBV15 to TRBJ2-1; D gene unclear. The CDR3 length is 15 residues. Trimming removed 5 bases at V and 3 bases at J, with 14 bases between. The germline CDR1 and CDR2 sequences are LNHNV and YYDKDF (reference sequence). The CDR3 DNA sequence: TGTGCCACCAGCGGGCTCAGGAGTTACTACAATGAGCAGTTCTTC. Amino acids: CATSGLRSYYNEQFF.

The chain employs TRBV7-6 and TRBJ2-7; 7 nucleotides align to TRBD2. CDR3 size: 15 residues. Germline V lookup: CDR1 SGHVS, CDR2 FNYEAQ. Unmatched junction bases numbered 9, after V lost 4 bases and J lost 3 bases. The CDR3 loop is CASSSGLAEDYEQYF. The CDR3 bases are TGTGCCAGCAGCTCTGGGCTAGCGGAGGACTACGAGCAGTACTTC.

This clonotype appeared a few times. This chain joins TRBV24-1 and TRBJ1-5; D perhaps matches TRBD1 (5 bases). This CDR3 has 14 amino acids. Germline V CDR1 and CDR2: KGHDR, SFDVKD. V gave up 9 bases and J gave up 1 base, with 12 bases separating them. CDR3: CATLPGPSNQPQHF. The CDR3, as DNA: TGTGCCACCCTCCCGGGACCGAGCAATCAGCCCCAGCATTTT.

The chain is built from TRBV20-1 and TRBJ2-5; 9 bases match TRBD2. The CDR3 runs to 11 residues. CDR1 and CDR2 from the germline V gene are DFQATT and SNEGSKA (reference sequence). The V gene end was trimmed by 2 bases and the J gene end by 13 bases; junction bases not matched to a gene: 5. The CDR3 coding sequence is TGCAGTGCTAGATACCGGGGACTAGCGTACTTC. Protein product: CSARYRGLAYF.

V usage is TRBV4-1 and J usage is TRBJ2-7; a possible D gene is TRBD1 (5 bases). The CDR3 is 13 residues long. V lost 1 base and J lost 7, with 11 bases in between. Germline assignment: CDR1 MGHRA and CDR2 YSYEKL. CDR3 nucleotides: TGCGCCAGCAGCCAAGGAGCAGGGTGGGAGCAGTACTTC. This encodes CASSQGAGWEQYF.

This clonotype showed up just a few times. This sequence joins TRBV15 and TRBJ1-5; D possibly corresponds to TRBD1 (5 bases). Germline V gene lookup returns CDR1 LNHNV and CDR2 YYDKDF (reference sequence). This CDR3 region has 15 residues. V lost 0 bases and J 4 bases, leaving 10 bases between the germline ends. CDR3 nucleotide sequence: TGTGCCACCAGCAGAGATTTGGGGCCAAATCAGCCCCAGCATTTT. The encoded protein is CATSRDLGPNQPQHF.

The CDR3 loop reads CASSLEFNGNEQFF. CDR3 DNA sequence: TGTGCCAGCAGTTTAGAATTCAACGGGAATGAGCAGTTCTTC. The J gene is TRBJ2-1, the V gene TRBV12-3 or TRBV12-4; D remains ambiguous. The CDR3 spans 14 residues. V lost 1 base and J 7 bases, leaving 11 bases between the germline ends.